Listed below are T cell receptor beta chains from one sample, sequenced in a study of glioma-infiltrating T cells after dendritic cell vaccination. Clones were read by immunoSEQ multiplex PCR, and TCRdb kept only the in-frame ones, dropping some. The sample records approximately 67,000 clones, 81% being singletons. The sequences come from blood, collected before dendritic cell vaccination. These receptors were taken from a human donor with glioblastoma. Both conserved end residues are part of each CDR3. Each record gives: D gene, V gene, J gene, clone size, CDR3 protein, CDR3 DNA. The D gene is left open where the match is weak. A clone size is listed for some rows: how often the clone was seen (once, few, many), or a class if it is expanded.

.	TRBV19	TRBJ2-3	.	CASRTVGDTQYF	TGTGCCAGTAGGACAGTGGGAGATACGCAGTATTTT
.	TRBV7-2	TRBJ1-2	.	CASSSGRANGYTF	TGTGCCAGCAGTTCGGGGAGGGCGAATGGCTACACCTTC
.	TRBV4-3	TRBJ1-1	.	CASSQDIGGQHTEAFF	TGCGCCAGCAGCCAAGATATCGGGGGGCAGCACACTGAAGCTTTCTTT
TRBD2	TRBV4-1	TRBJ2-1	.	CASSRVKAGEDDEQFF	TGCGCCAGCAGCCGAGTGAAGGCGGGGGAGGACGATGAGCAGTTCTTC
TRBD1	TRBV5-1	TRBJ2-7	.	CASSLTGEYEQYF	TGCGCCAGCAGCCTGACAGGGGAGTACGAGCAGTACTTC
TRBD1	TRBV30	TRBJ1-5	.	CAWSEGQGVSNQPQHF	TGTGCCTGGAGTGAGGGACAGGGGGTTAGCAATCAGCCCCAGCATTTT
TRBD2	TRBV4-2	TRBJ2-2	.	CASRGGTNTGELFF	TGTGCCAGCAGGGGGGGGACGAACACCGGGGAGCTGTTTTTT
TRBD1	TRBV10-3	TRBJ2-3	once	CATGQGATDTQYF	TGTGCCACCGGACAGGGGGCGACAGATACGCAGTATTTT
.	TRBV5-4	TRBJ2-7	once	CASSLTGSYEQYF	TGTGCCAGCAGCTTGACAGGCTCCTACGAGCAGTACTTC
.	TRBV5-1	TRBJ2-2	.	CASSLGSSITPGELFF	TGCGCCAGCAGCTTGGGGTCTAGTATAACCCCCGGGGAGCTGTTTTTT
.	TRBV12-5	TRBJ2-1	.	CASGLTGLRGGNEQFF	TGTGCTAGTGGTTTAACGGGCCTCAGGGGTGGCAATGAGCAGTTCTTC
TRBD1	TRBV7-9	TRBJ1-3	.	CASSLGQGLPSGNTIYF	TGTGCCAGCAGCTTGGGACAGGGGCTTCCCTCTGGAAACACCATATATTTT
.	TRBV4-1	TRBJ1-3	.	CASSQDNAGALSGNTIYF	TGCGCCAGCAGCCAAGATAATGCAGGGGCCCTCTCTGGAAACACCATATATTTT
TRBD1	TRBV7-6	TRBJ1-1	.	CASSPRTGTEAFF	TGTGCCAGCAGCCCCCGGACAGGGACTGAAGCTTTCTTT
.	TRBV6-1	TRBJ1-2	.	CASSEALGAFFGYTF	TGTGCCAGCAGTGAAGCTCTGGGGGCCTTCTTCGGCTACACCTTC
.	TRBV2	TRBJ2-3	.	CASSDPAGATDTQYF	TGTGCCAGCAGTGATCCGGCGGGGGCCACAGATACGCAGTATTTT
.	TRBV7-2	TRBJ2-1	.	CASSLLGGRYNEQFF	TGTGCCAGCAGCTTATTAGGGGGTAGGTACAATGAGCAGTTCTTC
TRBD1	TRBV29-1	TRBJ2-7	.	CSAKTGSYEQYF	TGCAGCGCCAAGACAGGGTCCTACGAGCAGTACTTC
TRBD2	TRBV5-1	TRBJ2-2	.	CASSLSSGGNTGELFF	TGCGCCAGCAGCTTGTCTAGCGGAGGGAACACCGGGGAGCTGTTTTTT
TRBD1	TRBV29-1	TRBJ1-1	.	CSHYEQGADAEAFF	TGCAGTCATTATGAACAGGGGGCAGACGCTGAAGCTTTCTTT
TRBD1	TRBV29-1	TRBJ1-1	.	CSVEGKTGGNTEAFF	TGCAGCGTTGAAGGTAAAACAGGGGGCAACACTGAAGCTTTCTTT
TRBD1	TRBV7-2	TRBJ2-7	many	CASSLQSTGSEQYF	TGCGCCAGCAGCCTACAATCGACAGGGAGCGAGCAGTACTTC
.	TRBV7-2	TRBJ1-2	few	CGEGSVDGYTF	TGTGGGGAGGGTAGCGTCGATGGCTACACCTTC
.	TRBV19	TRBJ1-1	few	CASSMSRVVTEAFF	TGTGCCAGTAGTATGTCCAGGGTTGTCACTGAAGCTTTCTTT
.	TRBV5-6	TRBJ2-7	.	CASSFGGAWGQYF	TGTGCCAGCAGCTTTGGGGGGGCCTGGGGGCAGTACTTC
.	TRBV7-3	TRBJ2-6	.	CASSYDSSGANVLTF	TGTGCCAGCAGCTATGACAGCTCTGGGGCCAACGTCCTGACTTTC
.	TRBV6-1	TRBJ2-1	.	CASFFSDSSYNEQFF	TGTGCCAGCTTCTTCTCGGACTCCTCCTACAATGAGCAGTTCTTC
TRBD2	TRBV5-1	TRBJ2-1	.	CASSTRTSDTNEQFF	TGCGCCAGCAGCACCAGGACTAGCGACACCAATGAGCAGTTCTTC
TRBD2	TRBV2	TRBJ2-2	.	CASSEGEGNRLTGELFF	TGTGCCAGCAGTGAAGGGGAGGGGAACAGGCTCACCGGGGAGCTGTTTTTT
TRBD1	TRBV30	TRBJ2-7	once	CAWSVINRGSLEQYF	TGTGCCTGGAGTGTAATAAACAGGGGGTCGCTCGAGCAGTACTTC
.	TRBV7-3	TRBJ2-3	.	CASSYGGSTDTQYF	TGTGCCAGCAGCTATGGGGGGAGCACAGATACGCAGTATTTT